The present T cell receptor (beta chain) was sequenced within a study of patients and donors after allogeneic stem cell transplantation. V lost 1 base and J 2 bases, leaving 9 bases between the germline ends. Germline V gives CDR1 SQVTM, CDR2 ANQGSEA. The CDR3 is made up of 13 amino acids. Relative to its sample, this clonotype is medium-sized. TCRdb re-derived calls from the RT-PCR reads in MiXCR, one entry per CDR3 protein. The repertoire holds fewer than 2,000 distinct CDR3 sequences, with approximately 3.5% as singletons. This clonotype originated in a human donor who was either an allogeneic HSCT recipient or a stem cell or donor lymphocyte infusion donor (not recorded which). It is not recorded whose cells these are; they may come from a transplant donor. The sequenced sample was blood, either unsorted or a sorted T cell fraction (not recorded which). The rearrangement joins TRBV29-1 to TRBJ2-7; D gene ambiguous. CDR3 sequence: CSVEVGRAYEQYF. CDR3 coding DNA: TGCAGCGTTGAAGTGGGCCGAGCCTACGAGCAGTACTTC.